These T cell receptor beta chains were read from a single sample in a study of early T cells in non-severe SARS-CoV-2 infection. TCRdb itself ran the 5' RACE reads through MiXCR, one entry per CDR3 protein. Of some 66,000 distinct CDR3 sequences listed, under 15% are singletons. Specimen: whole blood. The receptors here all came from an adult who was a healthcare worker with PCR-confirmed SARS-CoV-2 infection or an uninfected control (not recorded which). Each CDR3 is given with its conserved first and last residue. Fields, in order: D gene, V gene, J gene, clone size, CDR3 DNA, CDR3 protein. D genes are given only for firm matches. Only part of the rows carry a size: once, few, many, or a class if the clone is expanded.

D: TRBD1; V: TRBV29-1; J: TRBJ1-5; size: few; DNA: TGCAGCGTTCAGGACAGGGGACGGAATCAGCCCCAGCATTTT; CDR3: CSVQDRGRNQPQHF
D: TRBD2; V: TRBV20-1; J: TRBJ2-7; size: few; DNA: TGCAGTGCTGCGGGACTAGCGGGAGGGCCCGACAACTACGAGCAGTACTTC; CDR3: CSAAGLAGGPDNYEQYF
D: .; V: TRBV7-3; J: TRBJ2-6; size: many; DNA: TGTGCCAGCAGCCTGAGCTCTGGGGCCAACGTCCTGACTTTC; CDR3: CASSLSSGANVLTF
D: TRBD1; V: TRBV7-2; J: TRBJ1-2; size: .; DNA: TGTGCCAGCAGGTTTCCGGGACAGGGTTATGGCTACACCTTC; CDR3: CASRFPGQGYGYTF
D: .; V: TRBV6-2/TRBV6-3; J: TRBJ2-7; size: .; DNA: TGTGCCAGCAGTTCGATCAGGGGTATTTACGAGCAGTACTTC; CDR3: CASSSIRGIYEQYF
D: TRBD1; V: TRBV9; J: TRBJ2-5; size: many; DNA: TGTGCCAGCAGCGACTTGGGACAGGCACGCGAGACCCAGTACTTC; CDR3: CASSDLGQARETQYF
D: TRBD2; V: TRBV24-1; J: TRBJ2-1; size: many; DNA: TGTGCCACCAGTGATCGCCCGGGACTAGCGGGAGGTTCCTCCTACAATGAGCAGTTCTTC; CDR3: CATSDRPGLAGGSSYNEQFF
D: TRBD2; V: TRBV18; J: TRBJ2-5; size: few; DNA: TGTGCCAGCTCCCGAGGGACTAGCGGTGAAGAGACCCAGTACTTC; CDR3: CASSRGTSGEETQYF
D: .; V: TRBV10-3; J: TRBJ2-7; size: .; DNA: TGTGCCATCAGTGAATACCGGGGTGGCTACGAGCAGTACTTC; CDR3: CAISEYRGGYEQYF
D: .; V: TRBV4-1; J: TRBJ1-5; size: .; DNA: TGCGCCAGCAGCATACAGGGAAGGGCAAATCAGCCCCAGCATTTT; CDR3: CASSIQGRANQPQHF
D: TRBD2; V: TRBV6-6; J: TRBJ2-3; size: .; DNA: TGTGCCAGCACCAGGACTAGTAGAACAGATACGCAGTATTTT; CDR3: CASTRTSRTDTQYF
D: .; V: TRBV5-4; J: TRBJ2-3; size: few; DNA: TGTGCCAGCAGCCAAGGGACGGACACAGATACGCAGTATTTT; CDR3: CASSQGTDTDTQYF
D: .; V: TRBV7-3; J: TRBJ1-5; size: .; DNA: TGTGCCAGCTTTAAGTATAGCAATCTGCCCCAGCATTTT; CDR3: CASFKYSNLPQHF
D: .; V: TRBV2; J: TRBJ2-3; size: few; DNA: TGTGCCAGCATTCCTCGGGGCAGCAGCACAGATACGCAGTATTTT; CDR3: CASIPRGSSTDTQYF